These T cell receptor beta chains were read from a single sample in a study of blood T cells in healthy people across ages. TCRdb independently ran MiXCR on the 5' RACE reads; one entry per CDR3 protein. The sample lists hundreds of thousands of distinct CDR3 sequences, approximately 49% occurring once. The source material was blood. The receptors were sampled from a man aged 25-40 years in good health. CDR3s include the opening cysteine and the closing phenylalanine or tryptophan. A D gene is named only where the DNA matches it firmly. For some rows the clone size is stated as once, few or many, or as a class when expanded; others skip it.

d_call,clone_size,j_call,cdr3_length,v_call,cdr3_nt,cdr3_aa
TRBD1,.,TRBJ2-1,16,TRBV5-1,TGCGCCAGCAGCTTGGTCCTGGACAGGGAATTAAATGAGCAGTTCTTC,CASSLVLDRELNEQFF
TRBD1,many,TRBJ2-7,12,TRBV20-1,TGCAGTGCTGGGGGGACAGGCTACGAGCAGTACTTC,CSAGGTGYEQYF
TRBD1,.,TRBJ1-1,15,TRBV7-2,TGTGCCAGCAGCTCACCGGGACAGGGTTGGGCTGAAGCTTTCTTT,CASSSPGQGWAEAFF
.,few,TRBJ2-1,15,TRBV12-5,TGTGCTAGTCTCGAGGCCTCGAGCTCCTACAATGAGCAGTTCTTC,CASLEASSSYNEQFF
.,.,TRBJ2-7,14,TRBV6-5,TGTGCCAGCAGTCGCGGGATCCCTGGGTACGAGCAGTACTTC,CASSRGIPGYEQYF
.,.,TRBJ2-3,13,TRBV12-3/TRBV12-4,TGTGCCAGCAGACGGACATCAGCAGATACGCAGTATTTT,CASRRTSADTQYF
.,few,TRBJ2-7,12,TRBV20-1,TGCAGTGCTAGAGAAGGAGGGTCCGAGCAGTACTTC,CSAREGGSEQYF
.,.,TRBJ2-2,15,TRBV12-3/TRBV12-4,TGTGCCAGCAGTTACGGGACTCAAAACACCGGGGAGCTGTTTTTT,CASSYGTQNTGELFF
.,few,TRBJ2-3,10,TRBV29-1,TGCAGCGGATTGGAGAATACGCAGTATTTT,CSGLENTQYF
.,.,TRBJ2-7,16,TRBV20-1,TGCAGTGCTAGAGTAACCTCTCTCGTCCTCTCCTGCGAGCAGTACTTC,CSARVTSLVLSCEQYF
.,few,TRBJ2-1,14,TRBV6-1,TGTGCCAGCAGTGAGCCCGGGGGATCCAATGAGCAGTTCTTC,CASSEPGGSNEQFF
TRBD2,few,TRBJ2-1,16,TRBV3-1,TGTGCCAGCAGCCTTATAGCGGGGGGCTCCTACAATGAGCAGTTCTTC,CASSLIAGGSYNEQFF
TRBD1,.,TRBJ1-2,13,TRBV7-2,TGTGCCAGCAGACCCGGGACAGTCTATGGCTACACCTTC,CASRPGTVYGYTF
.,.,TRBJ1-2,11,TRBV6-2/TRBV6-3,TGTGCCAGCAGTTACGTGGGTGGCTACACCTTC,CASSYVGGYTF
.,.,TRBJ2-2,13,TRBV9,TGTGCCAGCAGCGTAGAAGGGACCGGGGAGCTGTTTTTT,CASSVEGTGELFF
.,once,TRBJ2-3,9,TRBV5-8,TGTACCAGCAGCTATACGCAGTATTTT,CTSSYTQYF
.,.,TRBJ2-1,14,TRBV29-1,TGCAGCGGGGGGACGGCTAGCTCCTACAATGAGCAGTTCTTC,CSGGTASSYNEQFF